Listed below are T cell receptor beta chains from one sample, sequenced in a study of T-cell reconstitution after alpha-beta-depleted transplantation in children. TCRdb analysed the PCR reads with MiXCR anew, one entry per CDR3 protein. The sample has approximately 500,000 distinct CDR3 sequences, more than 9% seen once; the top ten hold 2% to 2.5%. Sequencing was performed on PBMCs, taken before TCRalphabeta/CD19-depleted stem cell transplant. These receptors originate from a child aged 2-15 years with inherited bone marrow failure, due to receive a stem cell transplant. Each CDR3 is given with its conserved first and last residue. A D gene is named only where the DNA matches it firmly. The size field is filled for only some rows; it gives once, few, many or a size class.

size | length | D | J | V | DNA | CDR3
NA | 14 | TRBD1 | TRBJ1-2 | TRBV29-1 | TGCAGCGGCATAGGGACAGGGGGTGGCTATGGCTACACCTTC | CSGIGTGGGYGYTF
many | 16 | NA | TRBJ2-7 | TRBV6-5 | TGTGCCAGCAGTTACTCTGTTGGGACACCAGACTACGAGCAGTACTTC | CASSYSVGTPDYEQYF
many | 16 | NA | TRBJ2-1 | TRBV20-1 | TGCAGTGCTAGAGATCAGGCAGGGGTCCCCTACAATGAGCAGTTCTTC | CSARDQAGVPYNEQFF
many | 14 | NA | TRBJ2-3 | TRBV19 | TGTGCCAGTAGTCTGGAAGCTCACACAGATACGCAGTATTTT | CASSLEAHTDTQYF
many | 20 | TRBD2 | TRBJ2-7 | TRBV4-3 | TGCGCCAGCAGCCAAGATTTTGGACAATTAGGGGCTAGCGGGAGTTACGAGCAGTACTTC | CASSQDFGQLGASGSYEQYF
many | 12 | NA | TRBJ2-1 | TRBV29-1 | TGCAGCGTTGAACACGTGCGGGGAGAGCAGTTCTTC | CSVEHVRGEQFF
many | 12 | NA | TRBJ1-2 | TRBV29-1 | TGCAGCGCCGGAAGGGGTAACTATGGCTACACCTTC | CSAGRGNYGYTF
few | 16 | NA | TRBJ2-2 | TRBV19 | TGTGCCAGTAGTATAGTTCCCGTAATACTCACCGGGGAGCTGTTTTTT | CASSIVPVILTGELFF
many | 14 | TRBD2 | TRBJ2-4 | TRBV29-1 | TGCAGCGTTGCGTGGGGGGGATCCAAAAACATTCAGTACTTC | CSVAWGGSKNIQYF
many | 12 | NA | TRBJ2-7 | TRBV28 | TGTGCCAGCAGTTTGACTCAGATCGAGCAGTACTTC | CASSLTQIEQYF
many | 13 | TRBD1 | TRBJ2-2 | TRBV29-1 | TGCAGCGTCCACAGGGGTAACACCGGGGAGCTGTTTTTT | CSVHRGNTGELFF
many | 15 | NA | TRBJ2-1 | TRBV29-1 | TGCAGCGTTGATATTAGGAGGAGCTCCTACAATCAGCAGTTCTTC | CSVDIRRSSYNQQFF
many | 14 | TRBD1 | TRBJ1-3 | TRBV12-3/TRBV12-4 | TGTGCCAGCAGTTTCGGGGACAGGGGATACACCATATATTTT | CASSFGDRGYTIYF
many | 14 | NA | TRBJ1-1 | TRBV12-3/TRBV12-4 | TGTGCCAGCAGTTTCAACGGAGGGAACACTGAAGCTTTCTTT | CASSFNGGNTEAFF
few | 14 | NA | TRBJ2-5 | TRBV10-3 | TGTGCCATCAGTGACAAATACGGACAAGAGACCCAGTACTTC | CAISDKYGQETQYF
NA | 13 | NA | TRBJ1-1 | TRBV9 | TGTGCCAGCAGCCCCCTGCGGGGAACTGAAGCTTTCTTT | CASSPLRGTEAFF
few | 13 | NA | TRBJ2-1 | TRBV10-3 | TGTGCCATCAGTGAATCTACAGATCATGAGCAGTTCTTC | CAISESTDHEQFF
many | 16 | TRBD2 | TRBJ2-2 | TRBV28 | TGTGCCAGCAGTCCCCGACTAGCGGCTTTTACCGGGGAGCTGTTTTTT | CASSPRLAAFTGELFF
many | 15 | NA | TRBJ2-7 | TRBV12-3/TRBV12-4 | TGTGCCAGCAGCCTCTCGGCTGGATATAACTACGAGCAGTACTTC | CASSLSAGYNYEQYF
NA | 15 | NA | TRBJ2-7 | TRBV6-5 | TGTGCCAGCAGTTACGTCCAGGGTTCCGCCTACGAGCAGTACTTC | CASSYVQGSAYEQYF
many | 14 | TRBD2 | TRBJ2-1 | TRBV15 | TGTGCCACCGGGCGGGAGGGCTGGTCCAATGAGCAGTTCTTC | CATGREGWSNEQFF
few | 17 | NA | TRBJ2-7 | TRBV4-1 | TGCGCCAGCAGCCTAGAGGGCTCGGCCGCACCCTGGGGTGAGCAGTACTTC | CASSLEGSAAPWGEQYF
many | 15 | NA | TRBJ2-7 | TRBV7-2 | TGTGCCAGCAGCTCCACAGGGATAGGATCCTACGAGCAGTACTTC | CASSSTGIGSYEQYF
few | 14 | NA | TRBJ2-7 | TRBV6-1 | TGTGCCAGCAGCGCGGGGCAGTGGCACTACGAGCAGTACTTC | CASSAGQWHYEQYF
many | 14 | NA | TRBJ1-1 | TRBV5-6 | TGTGCCAGCAGCTTGGACCAGGGTAACACTGAAGCTTTCTTT | CASSLDQGNTEAFF
few | 14 | TRBD2 | TRBJ2-7 | TRBV27 | TGTGCCAGCAGTCTTTCAACTAGCGGGGTTGAGCAGTACTTC | CASSLSTSGVEQYF
NA | 17 | TRBD2 | TRBJ2-1 | TRBV13 | TGTGCCAGCAGCTCTATTATAGCGGGAGGCTCCTACAATGAGCAGTTCTTC | CASSSIIAGGSYNEQFF
NA | 14 | TRBD1 | TRBJ1-4 | TRBV10-3 | TGTGCCATCAGTGACAGGGGGCGCGATGAAAAACTGTTTTTT | CAISDRGRDEKLFF
many | 16 | NA | TRBJ2-5 | TRBV24-1 | TGTGCCACCAGTGATCCCCTCCGGGGGAGTGGAGAGACCCAGTACTTC | CATSDPLRGSGETQYF
many | 13 | TRBD1 | TRBJ1-2 | TRBV20-1 | TGCAGTGCTTCGGACAGGGACGGGTATGGCTACACCTTC | CSASDRDGYGYTF
once | 13 | NA | TRBJ2-7 | TRBV4-2 | TGTGCCAGCGGCCTCCAAGGGCACTACGAGCAGTACTTC | CASGLQGHYEQYF
many | 12 | TRBD2 | TRBJ2-1 | TRBV10-2 | TGCGCCAGCACGGCGGGAGGGCTTGAGCAGTTCTTC | CASTAGGLEQFF
many | 19 | TRBD2 | TRBJ2-1 | TRBV12-3/TRBV12-4 | TGTGCCAGCAGTTTAGCACTAGCGGGAGGGCCGTTGGAGATCAATGAGCAGTTCTTC | CASSLALAGGPLEINEQFF
NA | 16 | NA | TRBJ2-1 | TRBV4-1 | TGCGCCAGCAGCCAAGATGAAGCGGACTCATACAATGAGCAGTTCTTC | CASSQDEADSYNEQFF
many | 15 | NA | TRBJ1-2 | TRBV28 | TGTGCCAGCAGTTTAGGGGCAGTGGGGAGATATGGCTACACCTTC | CASSLGAVGRYGYTF
many | 15 | TRBD2 | TRBJ2-3 | TRBV7-6 | TGTGCCAGCAGCTACCGGGGGGGTGGGTCGGATACGCAGTATTTT | CASSYRGGGSDTQYF
many | 13 | NA | TRBJ2-7 | TRBV5-1 | TGCGCCAGCAGCTTGGAAGGACTTACCTACCAGTACTTC | CASSLEGLTYQYF
few | 14 | TRBD2 | TRBJ2-7 | TRBV27 | TGTGCCAGCAGGCTAGCGGGAGGGCCTTTCGAGCAGTACTTC | CASRLAGGPFEQYF
many | 15 | TRBD2 | TRBJ2-5 | TRBV3-1 | TGTGCCAGCAGCATTAGCGGGAGGGCCCAAGAGACCCAGTACTTC | CASSISGRAQETQYF
NA | 16 | NA | TRBJ2-7 | TRBV4-3 | TGCGCCAGCAGCCAATTAACAGGGAGAAGCTCCTACGAGCAGTACTTC | CASSQLTGRSSYEQYF
NA | 15 | NA | TRBJ2-7 | TRBV7-9 | TGTGCCAGCAGCTTATTGGTAGCGGACCACTACGAGCAGTACTTC | CASSLLVADHYEQYF
few | 15 | TRBD2 | TRBJ2-1 | TRBV6-2/TRBV6-3 | TGTGCCAGCAGCCGACTAGCGGTAACTTACAATGAGCAGTTCTTC | CASSRLAVTYNEQFF
few | 15 | TRBD1 | TRBJ1-1 | TRBV10-3 | TGTGCCATCAGTGAGTCGCGCGGACAGGGGACTGAAGCTTTCTTT | CAISESRGQGTEAFF
many | 13 | NA | TRBJ2-1 | TRBV7-2 | TGTGCCAGCAGATGGGGTTTGGGCAATGAGCAGTTCTTC | CASRWGLGNEQFF
NA | 14 | NA | TRBJ2-7 | TRBV2 | TGTGCCAGCAGACCTCCTAGCAACTCCTACGAGCAGTACTTC | CASRPPSNSYEQYF
many | 14 | TRBD1 | TRBJ2-3 | TRBV6-2/TRBV6-3 | TGTGCCAGCAGTTTACAGGGGGTTGGAGATACGCAGTATTTT | CASSLQGVGDTQYF
many | 19 | NA | TRBJ2-7 | TRBV4-3 | TGCGCCAGCAGCCACTACCTCCAGGAGGGGGCCCTCGCGGCCTACGAGCAGTACTTC | CASSHYLQEGALAAYEQYF
few | 17 | TRBD2 | TRBJ2-1 | TRBV7-9 | TGTGCCAGCAGCTTATCTCTACCCCCTAGCGGGTGGGATGAGCAGTTCTTC | CASSLSLPPSGWDEQFF
many | 15 | TRBD2 | TRBJ2-1 | TRBV20-1 | TGCAGTGCCGCCGGACTAGCGGGGTCCTACAATGAGCAGTTCTTC | CSAAGLAGSYNEQFF
many | 14 | NA | TRBJ1-2 | TRBV3-1 | TGTGCCAGCAGCCAAGGACAGACCTACTATGGCTACACCTTC | CASSQGQTYYGYTF
many | 15 | TRBD2 | TRBJ2-3 | TRBV20-1 | TGCAGTGCTATACGGAGCGGGAGTGTCGTAGATACGCAGTATTTT | CSAIRSGSVVDTQYF
NA | 16 | TRBD2 | TRBJ2-1 | TRBV19 | TGTGCCAGTAGTATGGGGACTAGGGGTTTTCCGAATGAGCAGTTCTTC | CASSMGTRGFPNEQFF
many | 12 | NA | TRBJ2-7 | TRBV29-1 | TGCAGCGTTGAGGGAGTAGGCTACGAGCAGTACTTC | CSVEGVGYEQYF
NA | 13 | NA | TRBJ2-3 | TRBV7-2 | TGTGCCAGCAGCTTGGGCGCCCCCGGTACGCAGTATTTT | CASSLGAPGTQYF